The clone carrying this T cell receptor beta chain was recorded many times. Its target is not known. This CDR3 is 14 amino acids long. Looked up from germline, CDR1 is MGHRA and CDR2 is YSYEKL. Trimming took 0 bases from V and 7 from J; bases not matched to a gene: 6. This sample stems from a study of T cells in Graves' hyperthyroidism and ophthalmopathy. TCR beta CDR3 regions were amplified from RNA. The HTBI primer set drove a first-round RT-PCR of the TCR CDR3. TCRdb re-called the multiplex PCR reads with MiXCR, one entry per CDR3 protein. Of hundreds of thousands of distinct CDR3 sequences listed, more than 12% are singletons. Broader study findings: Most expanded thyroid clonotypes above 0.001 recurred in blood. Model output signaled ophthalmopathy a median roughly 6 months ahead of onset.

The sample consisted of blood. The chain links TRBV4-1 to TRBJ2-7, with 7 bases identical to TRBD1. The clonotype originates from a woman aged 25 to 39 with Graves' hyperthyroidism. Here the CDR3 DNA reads TGCGCCAGCAGCCAAGAGGGGACAGCCTGGGAGCAGTACTTC. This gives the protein CASSQEGTAWEQYF.